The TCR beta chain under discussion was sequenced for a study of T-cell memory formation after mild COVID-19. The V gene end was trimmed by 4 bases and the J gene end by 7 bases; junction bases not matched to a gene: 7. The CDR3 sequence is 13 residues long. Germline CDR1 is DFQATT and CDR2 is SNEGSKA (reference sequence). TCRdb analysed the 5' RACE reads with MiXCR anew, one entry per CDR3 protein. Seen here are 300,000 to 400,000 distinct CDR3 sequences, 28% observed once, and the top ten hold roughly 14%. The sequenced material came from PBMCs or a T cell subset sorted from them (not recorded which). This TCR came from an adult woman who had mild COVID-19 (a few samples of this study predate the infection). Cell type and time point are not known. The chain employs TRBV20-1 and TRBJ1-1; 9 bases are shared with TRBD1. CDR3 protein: CSATTGQGLEAFF. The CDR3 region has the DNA TGCAGTGCTACCACGGGACAGGGCCTTGAAGCTTTCTTT.